The 7 T cell receptor beta chains in this list originate from one sample, sequenced in a study of PD-L1 blockade in urothelial cancer. The table came from immunoSEQ multiplex PCR; TCRdb's copy has only in-frame clones and leaves some out. Of about 17,000 clones in the sample, 87% were seen once. Sample: PBMCs, taken around atezolizumab (anti-PD-L1) treatment. Receptors were obtained from a man over 45 with urothelial cancer.

This clone was found once. The rearrangement joins TRBV6-4 to TRBJ1-4, with D hard to call. V lost 7 bases, J lost 9 bases, and 15 bases lay in between. Germline CDR1 reads MRHNA; CDR2 reads SNTAGT. The CDR3 extends over 13 amino acids. CDR3 DNA: TGTGCCAGCACTCCAGGTCCCGGTCAAAAACTGTTTTTT. Translating it yields CASTPGPGQKLFF.

This clone has just one count. V gene TRBV9 combines with J gene TRBJ2-1; 7 bases align to TRBD2. This CDR3 region has 18 residues. Germline V lookup: CDR1 SGDLS, CDR2 YYNGEE. V dropped 0 bases and J dropped 8; count of bases not matched to a gene: 17. CDR3 sequence (DNA): TGTGCCAGCAGCGTAGAGTTGAGGGAGGGGTTTTCTTTAGATGAGCAGTTCTTC. Encoded protein: CASSVELREGFSLDEQFF.

This clone occurred a few times. The rearrangement links TRBV10-1 to TRBJ2-2, with D unresolved. CDR1 is WNHNN and CDR2 is SYGVQD in the germline V gene (reference sequence). This CDR3 spans 13 amino acids. V gave up 8 bases and J gave up 8 bases, with 15 bases separating them. The CDR3 sequence: CASSHSLSGELFF. The CDR3, as DNA: TGCGCCAGCTCCCACTCCTTGTCGGGGGAGCTGTTTTTT.

This chain links TRBV7-2 with TRBJ1-3; 8 nucleotides agree with TRBD1. V trimming: 5 bases; J trimming: 2 bases; junction bases outside the gene matches: 5. The CDR3 extends over 15 amino acids. From germline, CDR1 is SGHTA and CDR2 FQGNSA. In DNA form, the CDR3 reads TGTGCCAGCAGCCCTACGGACAGGGCTGGAAACACCATATATTTT. It codes for CASSPTDRAGNTIYF.

This clone has only a few counts. The gene calls are TRBV5-8 and TRBJ2-4; a weak D match, TRBD2 (5 bases). Looked up from germline, CDR1 is SGHTS and CDR2 is YDEGEE. The germline V and J ends were trimmed by 0 bases and 8 bases, with 9 bases remaining between them. The CDR3 extends over 13 amino acids. This CDR3 reads CASSLAPGDIQYF. CDR3 in DNA: TGTGCCAGCAGCTTGGCTCCCGGGGACATTCAGTACTTC.

The CDR3: CASSFLSGQPQHF. The CDR3 nucleotides read TGTGCCAGCAGTTTTCTGTCGGGTCAGCCCCAGCATTTT. The J gene is TRBJ1-5, the V gene TRBV27; D gene ambiguous. Looked up from germline, CDR1 is MNHEY and CDR2 is SMNVEV (reference sequence). The V end lost 3 bases, the J end lost 6 bases, and 9 bases lay between the germline ends. There are 13 residues in the CDR3.

The chain is built from TRBV11-2 and TRBJ2-6; tentative D call: TRBD1 (6 bases). The CDR3 length is 14 residues. V was trimmed by 8 bases and J by 4 bases, leaving 12 bases between them. CDR1 is SGHAT, CDR2 FQNNGV, per germline. The CDR3 nucleotides are TGTGCCAGCGGACAGAGTTCAGGGGCCAACGTCCTGACTTTC. Translation gives CASGQSSGANVLTF.